Presented here are 10 T cell receptor beta chains from one specimen sequenced in a study of cytomegalovirus exposure and HLA in healthy donors. Primers for the PCR totalled 60 Vbeta and 13 Jbeta. Assay: immunoSEQ multiplex PCR; the TCRdb copy retains only in-frame clones and omits some. The sample contains under 150,000 clones, around four fifths of which appear only once. Specimen: PBMCs. The source of these receptors is a boy between 2 and 10 years old in good health and CMV-seronegative.

This clone was seen only a few times. The rearrangement links TRBV5-6 to TRBJ1-4; 7 nucleotides agree with TRBD1. CDR3 length equals 15 residues. CDR1 SGHDT and CDR2 YYEEEE come from the germline V gene. V trimming: 0 bases; J trimming: 4 bases; junction bases outside the gene matches: 3. Here the CDR3 DNA reads TGTGCCAGCAGCTTGGCAGGGGGTAGTAATGAAAAACTGTTTTTT. It specifies CASSLAGGSNEKLFF.

The J gene is TRBJ2-7, the V gene TRBV5-1; TRBD2 matches at 7 bases. V shed 4 bases, J shed 0 bases, and the junction held 4 bases outside the gene matches. The CDR3 has 14 residues. Germline V lookup: CDR1 SGHRS, CDR2 YFSETQ. The CDR3 sequence is CASSSGTASYEQYF. The CDR3 DNA reads TGCGCCAGCAGCAGCGGGACGGCCTCCTACGAGCAGTACTTC.

The chain has TRBV9 and TRBJ1-4; 7 positions agree with TRBD1. This CDR3 has 13 amino acids. J lost 8 bases, V lost 0 bases, and 1 base had no gene match. The germline V gene encodes CDR1 SGDLS and CDR2 YYNGEE. The CDR3 here is CASSVGGGEKLFF. CDR3 nucleotides: TGTGCCAGCAGCGTAGGAGGGGGCGAAAAACTGTTTTTT.

CDR3 sequence reads: CASSQAADSYEQYF. CDR3 nucleotide sequence: TGCGCCAGCAGCCAAGCCGCGGACAGCTACGAGCAGTACTTC. The gene calls are TRBV4-1 and TRBJ2-5; weak D call: TRBD1 (6 bases). TRBJ2-7 matches the DNA end more closely, so the J call is doubtful. This CDR3 has 14 residues. CDR1 is MGHRA and CDR2 is YSYEKL in the germline V gene.

CDR3: CASSLESQVHYGYTF. CDR3 in DNA: TGTGCCAGCAGCTTAGAATCCCAGGTACACTATGGCTACACCTTC. V usage is TRBV7-2 and J usage is TRBJ1-2; D is unresolved. This CDR3 has 15 amino acids. The ends were cut back, 1 base at V and 3 bases at J, with 12 bases in the middle. The germline CDR1 and CDR2 sequences are SGHTA and FQGNSA.

The V call is TRBV6-5, the J call TRBJ1-1; TRBD1 matches at 8 bases. The CDR3 is 16 residues long. V was pared by 2 bases and J by 6 bases, with 11 bases of the junction left unmatched. In germline, CDR1 is MNHEY, CDR2 SVGAGI. CDR3 residues: CASSYNARGRYSEAFF. The DNA for the CDR3 is TGTGCCAGCAGTTACAATGCCAGGGGGCGATACTCTGAAGCTTTCTTT.

V and J are TRBV7-3 and TRBJ1-1, with TRBD1 matching over 7 bases. The CDR3 consists of 14 residues. In germline, CDR1 is SGHTA, CDR2 FQGTGA. The J segment lost 3 bases and the V segment lost 5 bases, leaving 6 bases of the junction unmatched. This chain's CDR3 is CASSPTGADTEAFF. In nucleotides, the CDR3 is TGTGCCAGCAGCCCTACAGGGGCGGACACTGAAGCTTTCTTT.

V is TRBV19 and J is TRBJ1-1, with D possibly TRBD1 on 6 matching bases. The germline V gene encodes CDR1 LNHDA and CDR2 SQIVND (reference sequence). Trimming removed 6 bases at V and 4 bases at J, with 21 bases between. The CDR3 contains 16 residues. The CDR3 DNA is TGTGCCAGTAGACATCGAGCAGGGGATTTGGGCACTGAAGCTTTCTTT. As protein: CASRHRAGDLGTEAFF.

This chain uses TRBV11-2 with TRBJ1-1; D unclear. The CDR3 has 14 residues. Trimming took off 3 bases at V and 1 base at J, with 9 bases between the two ends. Germline CDR1 reads SGHAT; CDR2 reads FQNNGV. The CDR3 DNA reads TGTGCCAGCAGCTTGGAGAGTTCGAACACTGAAGCTTTCTTT. Translation: CASSLESSNTEAFF.

The genes are TRBV7-3 and TRBJ2-1, with 7 bases lining up with TRBD2. V lost 5 bases and J lost 7; bases outside the gene matches: 5. Per germline, CDR1 SGHTA and CDR2 FQGTGA. The CDR3 contains 13 residues. In DNA, the CDR3 is TGTGCCAGCAGCCATGGGGGGGGTAATGAGCAGTTCTTC. This sequence encodes CASSHGGGNEQFF.